The present T cell receptor beta chain was sequenced within a study of long-term antiretroviral therapy in people with HIV. The run of the v3.0 immunoSEQ assay was at survey level. Assay used: immunoSEQ multiplex PCR; TCRdb lists only in-frame clones, some missing. The data contain approximately 23,000 clones, about four fifths of them singletons. The V gene end was trimmed by 5 bases and the J gene end by 4 bases; junction bases not matched to a gene: 17. Germline V gene data show CDR1 as SGHTA and CDR2 as FQGNSA. This CDR3 comprises 18 residues. The United States was where all participants with HIV were treated.

Sequenced material: unsorted PBMCs, taken 1.5 years after starting antiretroviral therapy. The chain combines TRBV7-2 with TRBJ2-7; 10 bases map to TRBD2. The clonotype originates from a man aged 25 to 40 with HIV. Here the CDR3 reads CASSPPRGPGLASYEQYF. CDR3 DNA sequence: TGTGCCAGCAGCCCTCCCAGGGGTCCGGGACTAGCGAGTTACGAGCAGTACTTC.